The entry below gives a single T cell receptor beta chain sequence along with its context. The antigen it recognizes is unknown. Base qualities are not provided; no much larger clone lies one nucleotide away. This entry is derived from a study of T cell responses to AZD1222 COVID-19 vaccine (dated by TCRdb to the early 2020s). About the investigation overall: AZD1222 recipients with second doses at about 4 weeks or about 12 weeks were pooled, because spike-specific TCR depth and breadth did not differ between schedules. Enrollment into the trials was organized by age into subgroups of 18-55, 56-69 and 70-plus years, and those subgroups contained about 150, 27 and 61 TCR-sequenced participants, respectively. A total of approximately 240 trial participants underwent TCR sequencing, of whom 207 received two doses of AZD1222 and around 25 received two doses of the MenACWY control vaccine.

The study at large found these results: Reportedly, close to half of the unique spike-specific TCRs recognized epitopes lying outside the regions that are mutated in the B.1.351 and B.1.1.7 variants. After two AZD1222 doses, both the breadth and the depth of spike-specific TCRs were significantly higher than at day 0 and than in MenACWY recipients. Because no day 14 peak-response samples were available, repertoires were characterized only after the peak T cell response. Participants were mostly white British, with more females than males. The authors suggested clonal diversity may have been underestimated. Vaccine-associated CD4 TCRs spanned the whole spike protein, with dominant responses in regions 160-218 and 743-854. Conclusions about previously exposed vaccinees are limited, since just 5 to 7 AZD1222 recipients were seropositive for SARS-CoV-2 at baseline. The 56-69-year group was small, and its depth increase did not reach significance, likely because of low power.

This specimen's time point label, per the study, means: baseline before first vaccination. The vaccinee samples were drawn from two UK trials, COV001 and COV002, one of which was a single-blind randomized controlled phase 2/3 trial testing AZD1222 (ChAdOx1 nCoV-19) in healthy adults. For TCRbeta chain sequencing, PBMC samples were collected from trial participants at day 0 and at day 28 after the second dose. For this chain, trimming is 0 bases at the V end and 8 bases at the J end, and the number of junction bases without a gene match is 8. Reading from cysteine to phenylalanine, the CDR3 counts 15 amino acids. The sequence is cut down to CDR3 DNA, 45 bases in frame from base 1. The germline V gene specifies SGDLS as CDR1 and YYNGEE as CDR2. The CDR3 regions of human TCRbeta chains were analyzed by immunosequencing. The authors' analysis ran thus. Repertoire TCRs were checked for matches against a reference library of SARS-CoV-2-specific TCRs that had been generated using the MIRA antigen-specificity platform. Breadth meant the fraction of unique TCRs that were SARS-CoV-2-associated, whereas depth meant the fraction of total T cells that were SARS-CoV-2-associated. Using the MIRA data, every spike-specific TCR was mapped to the spike region that the TCR reacted to and assigned to either a CD4 or a CD8 class. Log10-transformed breadth and depth values were compared by one-way ANOVA with Sidak's multiple comparisons tests. As stored in TCRdb, this immuneACCESS dataset retains in-frame rearrangements with V and J assigned. A fraction of the clones does not appear; measured against another copy, unresolved V genes explain less than half of the discrepancy, and the remainder lacks a known reason. V and J calls and clone size come straight from that table; D and trimming were deduced from the DNA. The table for this sample lists 130,000 to 150,000 clones; 88% of them were counted only once. The ten most abundant clones make up more than 13% of the sample.

The receptor's source is an adult in good health. This sample comprised peripheral blood, obtained on day 0 of AZD1222 vaccination. Rearrangement joined TRBV9 to TRBJ1-2, with 9 central nucleotides matching TRBD1. The encoded CDR3 is CASSVAAPTGGGYTF. The nucleotides are TGTGCCAGCAGCGTAGCAGCTCCGACAGGGGGAGGCTACACCTTC. Full variable domain (CDR3 extended with the reference TRBV9 and TRBJ1-2 proteins): DSGVTQTPKHLITATGQRVTLRCSPRSGDLSVYWYQQSLDQGLQFLIQYYNGEERAKGNILERFSAQQFPDLHSELNLSSLELGDSALYFCASSVAAPTGGGYTFGSGTRLTVV.